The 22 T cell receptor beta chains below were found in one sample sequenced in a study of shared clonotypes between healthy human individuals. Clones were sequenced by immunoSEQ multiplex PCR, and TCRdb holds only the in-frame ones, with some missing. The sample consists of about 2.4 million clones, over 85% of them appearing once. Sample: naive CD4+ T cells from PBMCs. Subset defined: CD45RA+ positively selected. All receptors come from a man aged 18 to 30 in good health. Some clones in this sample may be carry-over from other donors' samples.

CDR3 amino acids: CASSSGLAGNSMYNEQFF. As DNA, the CDR3 is TGTGCCAGCAGCTCAGGGCTAGCGGGAAATTCGATGTACAATGAGCAGTTCTTC. The V and J genes are TRBV9 and TRBJ2-1, with TRBD2 matching over 9 bases. J was trimmed by 4 bases and V by 4 bases; bases with no gene match: 15. The CDR3 is 18 amino acids. Germline CDR1 SGDLS, CDR2 YYNGEE.

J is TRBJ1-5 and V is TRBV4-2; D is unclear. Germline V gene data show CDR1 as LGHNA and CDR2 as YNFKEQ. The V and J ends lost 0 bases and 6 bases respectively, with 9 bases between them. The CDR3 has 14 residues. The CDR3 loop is CASSQDGMSQPQHF. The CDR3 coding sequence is TGTGCCAGCAGCCAAGATGGGATGAGTCAGCCCCAGCATTTT.

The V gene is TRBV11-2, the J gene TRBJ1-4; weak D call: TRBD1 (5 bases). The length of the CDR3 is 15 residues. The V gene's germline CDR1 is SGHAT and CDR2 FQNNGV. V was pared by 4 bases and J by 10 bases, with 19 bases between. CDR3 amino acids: CASSSSRDLGGKLFF. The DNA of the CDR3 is TGTGCCAGCAGCTCTAGTAGGGATTTGGGGGGAAAACTGTTTTTT.

DNA for the CDR3: TGTGCCAGCAGCCAAGAGAGCGCAGGAACAGATACGCAGTATTTT. Encoded protein: CASSQESAGTDTQYF. V and J are TRBV4-2 and TRBJ2-3; D is undetermined. The CDR3 consists of 15 residues. The V and J ends lost 0 bases and 3 bases respectively, with 10 bases between them. Germline-derived CDR1 and CDR2 are LGHNA and YNFKEQ.

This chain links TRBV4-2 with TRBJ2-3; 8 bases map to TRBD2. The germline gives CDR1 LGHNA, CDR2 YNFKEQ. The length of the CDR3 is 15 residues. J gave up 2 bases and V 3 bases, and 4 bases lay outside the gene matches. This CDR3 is CASSHMREATDTQYF. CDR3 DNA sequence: TGTGCCAGCAGCCACATGCGGGAGGCCACAGATACGCAGTATTTT.

CDR3 residues: CASRSTRGPQGDTEAFF. CDR3 DNA sequence: TGTGCCAGCAGATCCACTCGGGGACCCCAGGGGGACACTGAAGCTTTCTTT. V gene TRBV28 combines with J gene TRBJ1-1; 7 bases line up with TRBD1. The CDR3 length is 17 residues. Losses at the gene ends were 6 bases for V and 3 bases for J; bases not matched to a gene: 16. Germline V lookup: CDR1 MDHEN, CDR2 SYDVKM.

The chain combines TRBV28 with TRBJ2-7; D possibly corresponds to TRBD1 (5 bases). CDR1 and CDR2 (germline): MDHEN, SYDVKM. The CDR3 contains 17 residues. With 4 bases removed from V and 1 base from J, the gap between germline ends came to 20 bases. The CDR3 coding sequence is TGTGCCAGCAGTTCAGCCTCCGCAACCAGACAGTCCTACGAGCAGTACTTC. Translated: CASSSASATRQSYEQYF.

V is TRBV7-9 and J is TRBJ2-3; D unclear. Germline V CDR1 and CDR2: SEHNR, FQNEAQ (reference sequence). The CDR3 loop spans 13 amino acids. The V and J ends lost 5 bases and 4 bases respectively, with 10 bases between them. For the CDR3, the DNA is TGTGCCAGCAGCCTCGAAACGTCAGATACGCAGTATTTT. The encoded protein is CASSLETSDTQYF. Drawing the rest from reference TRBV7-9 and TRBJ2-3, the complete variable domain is DTGVSQNPRHKITKRGQNVTFRCDPISEHNRLYWYRQTLGQGPEFLTYFQNEAQLEKSRLLSDRFSAERPKGSFSTLEIQRTEQGDSAMYLCASSLETSDTQYFGPGTRLTVL.

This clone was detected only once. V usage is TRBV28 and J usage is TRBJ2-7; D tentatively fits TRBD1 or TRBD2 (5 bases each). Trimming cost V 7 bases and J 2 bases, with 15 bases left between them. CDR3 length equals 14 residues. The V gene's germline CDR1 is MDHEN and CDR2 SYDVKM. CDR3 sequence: CASNEGTLTYEQYF. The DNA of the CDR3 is TGTGCCAGCAACGAGGGGACCCTCACCTACGAGCAGTACTTC.

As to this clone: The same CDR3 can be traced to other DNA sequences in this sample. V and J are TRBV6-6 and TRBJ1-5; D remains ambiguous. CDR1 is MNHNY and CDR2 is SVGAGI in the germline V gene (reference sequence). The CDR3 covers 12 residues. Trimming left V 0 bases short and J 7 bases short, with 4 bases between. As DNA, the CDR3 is TGTGCCAGCAGTTACTCGATCCAGCCCCAGCATTTT. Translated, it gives CASSYSIQPQHF.

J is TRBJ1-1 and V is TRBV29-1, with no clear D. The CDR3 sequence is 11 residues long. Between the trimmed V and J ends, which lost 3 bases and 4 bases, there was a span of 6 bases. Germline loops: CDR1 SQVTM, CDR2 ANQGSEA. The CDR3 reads CSVDGRTEAFF. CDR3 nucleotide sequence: TGCAGCGTTGATGGGCGCACTGAAGCTTTCTTT. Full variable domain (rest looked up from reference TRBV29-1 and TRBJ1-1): SAVISQKPSRDICQRGTSLTIQCQVDSQVTMMFWYRQQPGQSLTLIATANQGSEATYESGFVIDKFPISRPNLTFSTLTVSNMSPEDSSIYLCSVDGRTEAFFGQGTRLTVV.

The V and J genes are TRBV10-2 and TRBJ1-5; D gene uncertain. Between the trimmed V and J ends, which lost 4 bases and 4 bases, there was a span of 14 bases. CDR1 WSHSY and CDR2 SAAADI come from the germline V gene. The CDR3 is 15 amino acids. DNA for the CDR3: TGCGCCAGCAGTGCCGCGGACGGGGTGAATCAGCCCCAGCATTTT. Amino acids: CASSAADGVNQPQHF.

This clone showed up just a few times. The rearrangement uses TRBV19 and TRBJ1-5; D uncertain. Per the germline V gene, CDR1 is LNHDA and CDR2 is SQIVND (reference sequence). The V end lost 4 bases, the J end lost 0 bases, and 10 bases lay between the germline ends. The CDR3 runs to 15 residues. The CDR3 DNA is TGTGCCAGTAGTAGGAGGCAGTTTAGCAATCAGCCCCAGCATTTT. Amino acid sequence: CASSRRQFSNQPQHF.

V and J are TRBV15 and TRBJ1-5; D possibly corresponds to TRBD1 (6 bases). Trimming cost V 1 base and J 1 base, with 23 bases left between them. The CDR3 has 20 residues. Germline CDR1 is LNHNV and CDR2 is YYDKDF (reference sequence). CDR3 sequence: CATSRGPGTSATPSNQPQHF. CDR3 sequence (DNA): TGTGCCACCAGCAGAGGCCCCGGGACATCCGCCACCCCAAGCAATCAGCCCCAGCATTTT. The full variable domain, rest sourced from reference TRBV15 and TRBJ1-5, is DAMVIQNPRYQVTQFGKPVTLSCSQTLNHNVMYWYQQKSSQAPKLLFHYYDKDFNNEADTPDNFQSRRPNTSFCFLDIRSPGLGDTAMYLCATSRGPGTSATPSNQPQHFGDGTRLSIL.

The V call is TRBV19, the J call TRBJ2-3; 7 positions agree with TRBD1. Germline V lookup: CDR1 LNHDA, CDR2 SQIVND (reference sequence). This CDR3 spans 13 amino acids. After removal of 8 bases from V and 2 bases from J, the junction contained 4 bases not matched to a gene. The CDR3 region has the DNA TGTGCCAGTGCAGGGGGTGACACAGATACGCAGTATTTT. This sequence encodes CASAGGDTDTQYF. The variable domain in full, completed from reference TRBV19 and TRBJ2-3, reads DGGITQSPKYLFRKEGQNVTLSCEQNLNHDAMYWYRQDPGQGLRLIYYSQIVNDFQKGDIAEGYSVSREKKESFPLTVTSAQKNPTAFYLCASAGGDTDTQYFGPGTRLTVL.

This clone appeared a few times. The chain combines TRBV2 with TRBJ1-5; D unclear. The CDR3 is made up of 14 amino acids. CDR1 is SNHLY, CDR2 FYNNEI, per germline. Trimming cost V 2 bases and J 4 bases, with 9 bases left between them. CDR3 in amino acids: CASSEWQKNQPQHF. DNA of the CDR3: TGTGCCAGCAGTGAATGGCAGAAGAATCAGCCCCAGCATTTT.

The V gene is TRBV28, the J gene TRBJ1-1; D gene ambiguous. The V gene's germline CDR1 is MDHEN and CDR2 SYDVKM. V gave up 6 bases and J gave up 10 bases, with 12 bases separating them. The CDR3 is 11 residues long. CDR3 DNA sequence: TGTGCCAGCAGCTCGGGGTACGGAGCTTTCTTT. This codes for CASSSGYGAFF. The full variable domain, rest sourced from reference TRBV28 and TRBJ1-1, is DVKVTQSSRYLVKRTGEKVFLECVQDMDHENMFWYRQDPGLGLRLIYFSYDVKMKEKGDIPEGYSVSREKKERFSLILESASTNQTSMYLCASSSGYGAFFGQGTRLTVV.

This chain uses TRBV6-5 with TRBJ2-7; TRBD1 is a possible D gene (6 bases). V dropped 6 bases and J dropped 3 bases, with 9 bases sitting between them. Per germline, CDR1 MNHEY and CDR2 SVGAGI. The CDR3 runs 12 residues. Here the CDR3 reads CASSPTGYEQYF. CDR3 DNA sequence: TGTGCCAGCAGCCCGACAGGCTACGAGCAGTACTTC.

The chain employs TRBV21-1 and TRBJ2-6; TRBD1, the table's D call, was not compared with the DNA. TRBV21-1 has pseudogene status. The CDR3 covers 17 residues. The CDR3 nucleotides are TGTGCCAGCAGCAAACGCATGGCACCCTCTGGGGCCAACGTCCTGACTTTC. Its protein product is CASSKRMAPSGANVLTF.

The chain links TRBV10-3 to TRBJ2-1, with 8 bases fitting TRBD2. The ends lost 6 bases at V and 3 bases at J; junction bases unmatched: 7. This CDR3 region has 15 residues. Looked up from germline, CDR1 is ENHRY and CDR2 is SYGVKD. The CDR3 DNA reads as TGTGCCATCAGGGAAACGGGAGGGTACTACAATGAGCAGTTCTTC. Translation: CAIRETGGYYNEQFF.

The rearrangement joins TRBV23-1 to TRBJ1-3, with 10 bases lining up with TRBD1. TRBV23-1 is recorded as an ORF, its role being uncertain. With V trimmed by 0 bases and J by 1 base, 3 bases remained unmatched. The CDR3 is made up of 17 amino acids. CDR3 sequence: CASSQSRQGASGNTIYF. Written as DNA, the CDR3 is TGCGCCAGCAGTCAATCGAGACAGGGGGCTTCTGGAAACACCATATATTTT.

As DNA, the CDR3 is TGTGCCAGCAGTTCACCGGGCCTTGAAGCTTTCTTT. Encoded protein: CASSSPGLEAFF. The V and J genes are TRBV28 and TRBJ1-1; no firm D call. The CDR3 spans 12 residues. V was cut by 4 bases and J by 7 bases, with 10 bases left in between. CDR1 is MDHEN, CDR2 SYDVKM, per germline.